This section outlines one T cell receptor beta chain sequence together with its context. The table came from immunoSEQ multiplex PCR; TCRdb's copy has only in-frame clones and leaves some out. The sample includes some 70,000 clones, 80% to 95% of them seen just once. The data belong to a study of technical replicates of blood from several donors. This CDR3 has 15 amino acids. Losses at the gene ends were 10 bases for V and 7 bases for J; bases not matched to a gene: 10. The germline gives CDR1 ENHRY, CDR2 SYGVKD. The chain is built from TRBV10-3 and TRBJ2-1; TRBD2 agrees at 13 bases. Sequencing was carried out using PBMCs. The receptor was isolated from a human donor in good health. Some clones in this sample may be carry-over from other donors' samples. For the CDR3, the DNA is TGTGCCAGCCGCGAGACTAGCGGGGGGCTAAATGAGCAGTTCTTC. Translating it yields CASRETSGGLNEQFF.